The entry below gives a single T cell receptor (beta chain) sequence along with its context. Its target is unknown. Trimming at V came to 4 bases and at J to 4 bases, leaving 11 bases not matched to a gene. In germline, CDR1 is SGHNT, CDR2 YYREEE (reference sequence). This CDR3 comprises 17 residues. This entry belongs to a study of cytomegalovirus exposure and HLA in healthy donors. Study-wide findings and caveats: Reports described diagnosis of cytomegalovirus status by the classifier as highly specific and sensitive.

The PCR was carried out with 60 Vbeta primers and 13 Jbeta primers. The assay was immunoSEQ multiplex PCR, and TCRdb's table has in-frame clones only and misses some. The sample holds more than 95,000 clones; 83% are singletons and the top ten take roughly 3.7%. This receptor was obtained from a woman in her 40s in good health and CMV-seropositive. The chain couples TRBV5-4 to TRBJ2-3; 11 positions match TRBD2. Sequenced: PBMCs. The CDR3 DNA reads TGTGCCAGCAGCCCGGATAGCGGGAGGGCCCAGGCAGATACGCAGTATTTT. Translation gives CASSPDSGRAQADTQYF.